One and the same sample provided the 26 T cell receptor beta chains below, sequenced in a study of regulatory T cells in long-lasting Graves disease. With iRepertoire HTBI primers and Arm-PCR of CDR3 regions, TCR beta libraries were built. MiXCR was run by TCRdb on the multiplex PCR reads, yielding one entry per CDR3 protein. Found here are around 450,000 distinct CDR3 sequences, 20% to 25% of them singletons; the top ten hold 7% to 9%. Indicated time point: persistent/refractory GD, antithyroid drugs over 5 years with positive TRAb. PBMC RNA was the source of the TCR library. Sample: peripheral blood mononuclear cells (PBMCs), taken when the disease was refractory, from a patient treated with antithyroid drugs. These receptors originate from a female donor with Graves disease.

This clonotype was observed at least ten times. This rearrangement joins TRBV5-1 to TRBJ2-7; D ambiguous. The ends were cut back, 0 bases at V and 6 bases at J, with 16 bases in the middle. The CDR3 length is 15 residues. Germline CDR1 and CDR2: SGHRS and YFSETQ. The CDR3 loop is CASSLAAATSGEQYF. The DNA for the CDR3 is TGCGCCAGCAGCTTGGCCGCGGCTACCTCGGGCGAGCAGTACTTC.

Ten or more counts support this clonotype. J is TRBJ1-5 and V is TRBV28; 9 bases are shared with TRBD1. V shed 3 bases, J shed 7 bases, and the junction held 7 bases outside the gene matches. Germline CDR1 reads MDHEN; CDR2 reads SYDVKM. The CDR3 has 15 amino acids. The CDR3 sequence: CASSLSDRGRQPQHF. The CDR3 nucleotides are TGTGCCAGCAGTTTGTCGGACAGGGGAAGACAGCCCCAGCATTTT.

This clonotype was picked up many times. The V and J genes are TRBV28 and TRBJ1-2, with unresolved D. Trimming took 5 bases from V and 0 from J, leaving 7 bases between them. CDR1 is MDHEN and CDR2 is SYDVKM in the germline V gene. This CDR3 is 13 amino acids long. The CDR3 sequence: CASSPRPNYGYTF. DNA for the CDR3: TGTGCCAGCAGTCCCCGTCCTAACTATGGCTACACCTTC.

In its sample, this clonotype was seen a few times. V usage is TRBV12-3 or TRBV12-4 and J usage is TRBJ2-7; 11 bases agree with TRBD1. The CDR3 extends over 16 amino acids. J was trimmed by 2 bases and V by 6 bases; bases with no gene match: 9. CDR3 nucleotides: TGTGCCAGCAGCCCCGCCGGGACAGGGGGAACCTACGAGCAGTACTTC. This codes for CASSPAGTGGTYEQYF.

CDR3 DNA sequence: TGTGCCAGCAGCTTGGTTCCTGAGCCTAACTATGGCTACACCTTC. Translating gives CASSLVPEPNYGYTF. V is TRBV5-6 and J is TRBJ1-2; D not certain. This CDR3 spans 15 amino acids. Germline CDR1 SGHDT, CDR2 YYEEEE. Trimming took 0 bases from V and 0 from J, leaving 9 bases between them.

This clonotype was seen a handful of times. One end of the junction does not line up with germline, which may come from a read error. In DNA form, the CDR3 reads TGTGCCAGCAGCGCCACGGGCGGGGGGGCCCAAGGCTTC. It codes for CASSATGGGAQGF. The V call is TRBV9, the J call TRBJ2-5; 9 nucleotides agree with TRBD2. The CDR3 is made up of 13 amino acids. From germline, CDR1 is SGDLS and CDR2 YYNGEE.

On this clonotype: This could be a read error, since a much larger clone is one nucleotide away. CDR3 nucleotides: TGTGCCAGCAGTTACTCGATTAAACAGGCCTCCCCCTACGAGCAGCACTTC. Protein sequence: CASSYSIKQASPYEQHF. The genes are TRBV6-5 and TRBJ2-7; a possible D gene is TRBD1 (5 bases). Germline V gives CDR1 MNHEY, CDR2 SVGAGI. The CDR3 spans 17 residues.

The rearrangement joins TRBV28 to TRBJ1-4; D is perhaps TRBD1 (5 bases). The CDR3 covers 18 residues. The germline V gene has CDR1 MDHEN and CDR2 SYDVKM. V dropped 2 bases and J dropped 9 bases, with 25 bases sitting between them. CDR3 in amino acids: CASSLGGAGFGWMKKLFF. Here the CDR3 DNA reads TGTGCCAGCAGTTTAGGAGGAGCAGGGTTCGGATGGATGAAAAAACTGTTTTTT. The variable domain in full, completed from reference TRBV28 and TRBJ1-4, reads DVKVTQSSRYLVKRTGEKVFLECVQDMDHENMFWYRQDPGLGLRLIYFSYDVKMKEKGDIPEGYSVSREKKERFSLILESASTNQTSMYLCASSLGGAGFGWMKKLFFGSGTQLSVL.

Ten or more counts support this clonotype. The chain combines TRBV12-3 or TRBV12-4 with TRBJ1-4, with 9 bases fitting TRBD1. There are 13 residues in the CDR3. The V gene end was trimmed by 6 bases and the J gene end by 6 bases; junction bases not matched to a gene: 2. CDR3 sequence (DNA): TGTGCCAGCAGACGGACAGGGGATGAAAAACTGTTTTTT. Amino acid sequence: CASRRTGDEKLFF.

This clonotype was detected only a few times. This may stem from a read error, because a much larger clone lies one nucleotide away. Lacking the conserved final phenylalanine or tryptophan, this CDR3 likely reflects a read error. The rearrangement uses TRBV2 and TRBJ1-5, with D uncertain. There are 15 residues in the CDR3. V shed 5 bases and J shed 3 bases, with 14 bases lying between them. Per germline, CDR1 SNHLY and CDR2 FYNNEI. Here the CDR3 DNA reads TGTGCCAGCAGTCCTTCCGGGCAGTACAATCAGCCCCAGCATTCT. Protein product: CASSPSGQYNQPQHS.

V usage is TRBV12-3 or TRBV12-4 and J usage is TRBJ2-2; D call uncertain. The CDR3 extends over 14 amino acids. Trimming pared 2 bases from V and 6 bases from J, leaving 10 bases between. CDR3 protein: CASSLKGWPGELFF. CDR3 sequence (DNA): TGTGCCAGCAGTTTAAAGGGCTGGCCCGGGGAGCTGTTTTTT.

At least ten counts were recorded for this clonotype. V gene TRBV11-3 combines with J gene TRBJ1-1, with a possible D match to TRBD1 (5 bases). V lost 4 bases, J lost 3 bases, and 15 bases lay in between. CDR1 is SGHNT, CDR2 YENEEA, per germline. The CDR3 loop spans 15 amino acids. The CDR3 bases are TGTGCCAGCAGCTCCCTAGGGGCGGATTACACTGAAGCTTTCTTT. Protein sequence: CASSSLGADYTEAFF.

This clonotype has ten or more counts. The chain employs TRBV28 and TRBJ1-1; 8 bases align to TRBD1. Trimming at V came to 4 bases and at J to 1 base, leaving 5 bases not matched to a gene. Germline values: CDR1 MDHEN, CDR2 SYDVKM. CDR3 size: 15 residues. CDR3 nucleotide sequence: TGTGCCAGCAGTTCTGCAGGACAGGGGAACACTGAAGCTTTCTTT. This sequence encodes CASSSAGQGNTEAFF.

This clonotype was counted many times. V is TRBV12-3 or TRBV12-4 and J is TRBJ1-4; tentative D call: TRBD1 (5 bases). The CDR3 covers 14 residues. The V end was cut by 5 bases, the J end by 0 bases, with 7 bases between. CDR3 sequence reads: CASSQGATNEKLFF. For the CDR3, the DNA is TGTGCCAGCAGTCAAGGGGCAACTAATGAAAAACTGTTTTTT.

This clonotype came up many times. The chain is built from TRBV19 and TRBJ2-7; TRBD2 matches 8 bases. Germline CDR1 LNHDA, CDR2 SQIVND (reference sequence). This CDR3 contains 15 residues. V lost 5 bases, J lost 2 bases, and 8 bases stayed unmatched. CDR3 DNA: TGTGCCAGTAGTTTTAGCGGGATGGGCGCCTACGAGCAGTACTTC. Protein sequence: CASSFSGMGAYEQYF.

This clonotype was seen once. This chain joins TRBV20-1 and TRBJ1-6; no clear D gene. Per germline, CDR1 DFQATT and CDR2 SNEGSKA (reference sequence). Trimming removed 6 bases from V and 1 base from J, with 13 bases in between. CDR3 length: 15 amino acids. The CDR3 here is CSAHRGVSYNSPLHF. Here the CDR3 DNA reads TGCAGTGCGCATCGTGGGGTTTCCTATAATTCACCCCTCCACTTT.

In this sample, this clonotype turned up a few times. The chain has TRBV20-1 and TRBJ1-4; D unresolved. The CDR3 consists of 15 residues. Per the germline V gene, CDR1 is DFQATT and CDR2 is SNEGSKA (reference sequence). V was cut by 0 bases and J by 4 bases, with 12 bases left in between. CDR3 nucleotides: TGCAGTGCTAGAGATGCGGGCTCGGGTAATGAAAAACTGTTTTTT. Amino acids: CSARDAGSGNEKLFF.

This clonotype has at least ten counts. This sequence joins TRBV28 and TRBJ1-1, with D uncertain. CDR1 is MDHEN, CDR2 SYDVKM, per germline. The CDR3 sequence is 14 residues long. Between the trimmed V and J ends, which lost 4 bases and 4 bases, there was a span of 13 bases. The CDR3 is CASSSLSDLTEAFF. Here the CDR3 DNA reads TGTGCCAGCAGTTCTCTTTCAGATCTCACTGAAGCTTTCTTT.

The chain uses TRBV14 and TRBJ1-1; no definite D call. The CDR3 totals 14 residues. The ends were cut back, 5 bases at V and 4 bases at J, with 14 bases in the middle. The germline V gene encodes CDR1 SGHDN and CDR2 FVKESK. CDR3 coding DNA: TGTGCCAGCAGCTATGGGAGAGAATCCACTGAAGCTTTCTTT. As protein: CASSYGRESTEAFF.

This clonotype was observed many times. The chain carries TRBV28 and TRBJ2-5; 7 bases agree with TRBD2. The CDR3 extends over 14 amino acids. With 7 bases clipped from V and 5 bases from J, the junction kept 10 bases outside the gene matches. CDR1 and CDR2 from the germline V gene are MDHEN and SYDVKM. CDR3 sequence: CASTSGTIEETQYF. The DNA for the CDR3 is TGTGCCAGCACTTCCGGGACTATAGAGGAGACCCAGTACTTC.

This clonotype was seen at least ten times. Sequence at one end of the junction differs from germline and may be a read error. V gene TRBV6-1 combines with J gene TRBJ1-2, with a tentative D call TRBD1 (5 bases). CDR1 MNHNS and CDR2 SASEGT come from the germline V gene. The CDR3 is made up of 14 amino acids. Here the CDR3 DNA reads TGTGCCAGCAGGGCCCCGGGGGGTAACTATAGCTACACCTTC. Residues: CASRAPGGNYSYTF.

This clonotype was picked up many times. The V and J genes are TRBV28 and TRBJ2-7, with 10 bases identical to TRBD1. This CDR3 region has 14 residues. In germline, CDR1 is MDHEN, CDR2 SYDVKM. J was trimmed by 3 bases and V by 5 bases; bases with no gene match: 4. The DNA for the CDR3 is TGTGCCAGCAGTGTCCGGGACAGGGGCTACGAGCAGTACTTC. Translating it yields CASSVRDRGYEQYF.

This clonotype appeared a few times. The CDR3 bases are TGTGCCAGCAGCCAAGGACAGCCCTACGAGCAGTACTTC. This translates into CASSQGQPYEQYF. This chain joins TRBV14 and TRBJ2-7; weak D call: TRBD1 (5 bases). CDR3 length: 13 residues. CDR1 and CDR2 (germline): SGHDN, FVKESK. Trimming removed 1 base from V and 2 bases from J, with 6 bases in between.

This clonotype was counted a few times. The chain couples TRBV19 to TRBJ1-1, with D possibly being TRBD1 (5 bases). In germline, CDR1 is LNHDA, CDR2 SQIVND (reference sequence). Deletions cut 6 bases from V and 1 base from J, with 15 bases between. This CDR3 region has 15 residues. The CDR3: CASRTAGGPNTEAFF. CDR3 sequence (DNA): TGTGCCAGTAGGACCGCGGGGGGACCGAACACTGAAGCTTTCTTT.

The rearrangement uses TRBV25-1 and TRBJ1-1; perhaps TRBD1 as D (6 bases). This CDR3 spans 11 amino acids. V was cut by 11 bases and J by 6 bases, with 13 bases left in between. Germline V gene sequence: CDR1 MGHDK, CDR2 SYGVNS. CDR3: CAGENRAEAFF. The CDR3 region has the DNA TGTGCCGGCGAAAACAGGGCTGAAGCTTTCTTT.

This clonotype was observed many times. The chain employs TRBV28 and TRBJ2-7; 11 positions agree with TRBD2. The J segment lost 6 bases and the V segment lost 8 bases, leaving 9 bases of the junction unmatched. Germline lookup yields CDR1 MDHEN and CDR2 SYDVKM. The CDR3 runs to 14 residues. The CDR3 loop reads CASYSSGRLGEQYF. The CDR3 DNA reads TGTGCCAGCTACTCTAGCGGGAGGCTGGGCGAGCAGTACTTC.